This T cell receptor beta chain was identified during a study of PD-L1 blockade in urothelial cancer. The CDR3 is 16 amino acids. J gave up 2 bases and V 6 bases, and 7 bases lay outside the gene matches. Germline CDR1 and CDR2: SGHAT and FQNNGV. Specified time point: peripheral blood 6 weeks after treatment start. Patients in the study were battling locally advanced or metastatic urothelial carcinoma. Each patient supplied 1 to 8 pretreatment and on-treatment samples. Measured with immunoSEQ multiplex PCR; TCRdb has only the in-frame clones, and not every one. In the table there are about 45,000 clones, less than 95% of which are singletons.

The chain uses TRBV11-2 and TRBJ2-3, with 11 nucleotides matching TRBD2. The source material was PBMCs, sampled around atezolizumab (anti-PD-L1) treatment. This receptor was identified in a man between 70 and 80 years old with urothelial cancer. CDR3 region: CASRRLAGKDTDTQYF. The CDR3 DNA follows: TGTGCCAGCAGACGACTAGCGGGAAAAGACACAGATACGCAGTATTTT.